These 8 T cell receptor beta chains were all obtained from the same sample, sequenced in a study of blood T cell repertoires in COVID-19. Clones were sequenced by immunoSEQ multiplex PCR, and TCRdb holds only the in-frame ones, with some missing. Among a few hundred thousand clones listed, roughly 90% were seen once. Material for sequencing was PBMCs or T cells enriched from blood (not recorded which). Every receptor here comes from a woman aged 40-49 years who had been exposed to COVID-19.

The J gene is TRBJ1-2, the V gene TRBV7-8; TRBD1 might be the D (5 bases). V lost 5 bases to trimming and J lost 2 bases, with 15 bases between them. The CDR3 loop spans 15 amino acids. Germline V gives CDR1 SGHVS, CDR2 FQNEAQ. CDR3 protein: CASSQSRNRNYGYTF. The CDR3 DNA reads as TGTGCCAGCAGCCAAAGCCGTAACAGGAACTATGGCTACACCTTC.

This chain uses TRBV6-5 with TRBJ1-2, with TRBD1 matching 8 bases. The V and J ends lost 0 bases and 2 bases, in that order; junction bases with no gene match: 2. CDR1 is MNHEY and CDR2 is SVGAGI in the germline V gene. This CDR3 spans 15 amino acids. DNA for the CDR3: TGTGCCAGCAGTTACTCCCGGACAGGGAACTATGGCTACACCTTC. Translated: CASSYSRTGNYGYTF.

The chain is built from TRBV7-3 and TRBJ2-7, with 10 bases matching TRBD1. The J segment lost 7 bases and the V segment lost 8 bases, leaving 11 bases of the junction unmatched. The CDR3 runs 14 residues. The germline CDR1 and CDR2 sequences are SGHTA and FQGTGA. CDR3 residues: CASVKRQGASEQYF. The CDR3 DNA follows: TGTGCCAGCGTTAAGAGACAGGGGGCTAGTGAGCAGTACTTC.

The CDR3 DNA is TGTGCCAGCAGTCTAGCGGGAGGTTTGGAGCAGTTCTTC. Translating it yields CASSLAGGLEQFF. The chain carries TRBV6-2 or TRBV6-3 and TRBJ2-1, with 11 bases lining up with TRBD2. The junction had 4 bases not matched to a gene; V was cut back by 5 bases and J by 10 bases. Germline loops: CDR1 MNHEY, CDR2 SVGEGT. The CDR3 has 13 amino acids.

DNA of the CDR3: TGTGCCAGCAGCGTAGGGTTAATGGGGGCAGACACTGAAGCTTTCTTT. Its protein is CASSVGLMGADTEAFF. The chain employs TRBV9 and TRBJ1-1, with D possibly matching TRBD1 (6 bases). Germline CDR1 is SGDLS and CDR2 is YYNGEE. The length of the CDR3 is 16 residues. Trimming shortened V by 0 bases and J by 3 bases, and 15 bases separated the two germline ends.

This chain uses TRBV6-5 with TRBJ2-7; the match to TRBD2 covers 8 bases. Germline loops: CDR1 MNHEY, CDR2 SVGAGI. J gave up 5 bases and V 7 bases, and 7 bases lay outside the gene matches. The CDR3 spans 13 residues. The CDR3 DNA is TGTGCCAGCACCACGGGCGGGGGGAACGAGCAGTACTTC. Translated, it gives CASTTGGGNEQYF.

This sequence joins TRBV2 and TRBJ1-6, with D possibly matching TRBD1 (6 bases). From germline, CDR1 is SNHLY and CDR2 FYNNEI. V gave up 5 bases and J gave up 10 bases, with 9 bases separating them. The CDR3 runs to 12 residues. DNA for the CDR3: TGTGCCAGCAGTTTTAGGGGGTCACCCCTCCACTTT. As protein: CASSFRGSPLHF.

The sample holds a few counts of this clone. The J gene is TRBJ2-2, the V gene TRBV11-3, with D uncertain. The CDR3 runs to 13 residues. CDR1 and CDR2 (germline): SGHNT, YENEEA. Between the trimmed V and J ends, which lost 4 bases and 4 bases, there was a span of 7 bases. The CDR3, as DNA: TGTGCCAGCAGCTCCGCGGTCACCGGGGAGCTGTTTTTT. This sequence encodes CASSSAVTGELFF.